A selection of T cell receptor beta chains follows, all from one sample in a study of T cell responses to AZD1222 COVID-19 vaccine. TCRdb keeps only in-frame clones here, not all; method: immunoSEQ multiplex PCR. The sample includes about 150,000 clones, 88% seen only once; the top ten take 5.5% to 8.5%. The material sequenced was peripheral blood, taken after recovery from COVID-19. These receptors all stem from an adult who had recovered from COVID-19. Both conserved end residues are part of each CDR3. Fields, in order: J gene, V gene, clone size, D gene, CDR3 protein, CDR3 DNA. The D gene is left open where the match is weak. Some rows have no size entry. The others give once, few or many, or a class for an expanded clone.

TRBJ2-3 TRBV5-1 once NA CASSRAAGDTQYF TGCGCCAGCAGCAGGGCCGCTGGAGATACGCAGTATTTT
TRBJ1-1 TRBV16 once NA CASSQAPPGANTEAFF TGTGCCAGCAGCCAAGCCCCCCCGGGGGCGAACACTGAAGCTTTCTTT
TRBJ1-5 TRBV2 NA NA CASTALGNQPQHF TGTGCCAGCACGGCCTTGGGCAATCAGCCCCAGCATTTT
TRBJ2-1 TRBV28 NA TRBD2 CASTPQKAGAGYNEQFF TGTGCCAGCACCCCACAAAAGGCGGGAGCCGGATACAATGAGCAGTTCTTC
TRBJ1-5 TRBV6-2/TRBV6-3 NA NA CASSYSGQGRSNQPQHF TGTGCCAGCAGTTACTCCGGGCAGGGGAGAAGCAATCAGCCCCAGCATTTT
TRBJ1-1 TRBV19 NA NA CATKFTGFPNTEAFF TGTGCCACCAAATTCACAGGGTTCCCGAACACTGAAGCTTTCTTT
TRBJ2-7 TRBV28 NA NA CASSSFRSGSGSYEQYF TGTGCCAGCAGTTCCTTCAGGTCGGGCAGCGGCTCCTACGAGCAGTACTTC
TRBJ2-2 TRBV19 NA TRBD1 CASSIETGGVENTGELFF TGTGCCAGTAGTATAGAGACAGGGGGAGTGGAGAACACCGGGGAGCTGTTTTTT
TRBJ2-7 TRBV5-4 NA TRBD2 CASSRVAGDDEQYF TGTGCCAGCAGCCGGGTTGCGGGAGATGACGAGCAGTACTTC
TRBJ1-5 TRBV18 few TRBD1 CASSPMGQSNQPQHF TGTGCCAGCTCACCGATGGGACAGAGCAATCAGCCCCAGCATTTT
TRBJ1-1 TRBV4-1 NA NA CASSHPMGGNTEAFF TGCGCCAGCAGCCATCCGATGGGGGGGAACACTGAAGCTTTCTTT
TRBJ2-5 TRBV5-1 once NA CASSLGALPGHPQETQYF TGCGCCAGCAGCTTGGGGGCCCTTCCGGGACACCCCCAAGAGACCCAGTACTTC
TRBJ2-3 TRBV6-1 NA NA CASSEPGLRTDTQYF TGTGCCAGCAGTGAACCGGGACTGAGAACAGATACGCAGTATTTT
TRBJ2-7 TRBV11-3 few TRBD1 CASSDGTAYEQYF TGTGCCAGCAGCGATGGGACAGCCTACGAGCAGTACTTC
TRBJ1-5 TRBV5-1 NA NA CASSLAGNQPQHF TGCGCCAGCAGCTTGGCAGGCAATCAGCCCCAGCATTTT
TRBJ1-2 TRBV9 once NA CASSVGGDGYTF TGTGCCAGCAGCGTAGGAGGGGATGGCTACACCTTC
TRBJ1-4 TRBV5-1 NA NA CASKEGATNEKLFF TGCGCCAGCAAAGAGGGGGCAACTAATGAAAAACTGTTTTTT
TRBJ1-3 TRBV12-3/TRBV12-4 NA NA CASSLAGGNTIYF TGTGCCAGCAGTTTAGCGGGGGGAAACACCATATATTTT
TRBJ1-1 TRBV29-1 NA NA CSGQNTEAFF TGCAGCGGGCAGAACACTGAAGCTTTCTTT
TRBJ2-1 TRBV7-2 NA TRBD2 CASSSIAGSSYNEQFF TGTGCCAGCAGCTCGATAGCGGGAAGCTCCTACAATGAGCAGTTCTTC
TRBJ2-3 TRBV10-3 once TRBD2 CAISDGLAGGNTDTQYF TGTGCCATCAGTGATGGACTAGCGGGGGGGAACACAGATACGCAGTATTTT
TRBJ1-2 TRBV2 NA NA CASLGRASIGYGYTF TGTGCCAGTCTGGGGCGGGCCTCAATCGGCTATGGCTACACCTTC
TRBJ1-3 TRBV18 NA NA CASSPSDLRGNTIYF TGTGCCAGCTCACCATCGGACTTGCGGGGAAACACCATATATTTT
TRBJ2-3 TRBV5-4 NA TRBD1 CASSPVDRETTDTQYF TGTGCCAGCAGCCCCGTGGACAGGGAGACTACAGATACGCAGTATTTT
TRBJ1-5 TRBV19 NA NA CASSIGGETGNQPQHF TGTGCCAGTAGTATCGGAGGGGAGACGGGCAATCAGCCCCAGCATTTT
TRBJ2-2 TRBV28 NA TRBD1 CASSPTTGAGELFF TGTGCCAGCAGTCCCACGACAGGGGCCGGGGAGCTGTTTTTT
TRBJ2-7 TRBV6-5 NA NA CASSLAGQGYEQYF TGTGCCAGCAGTTTAGCGGGACAGGGCTACGAGCAGTACTTC
TRBJ1-1 TRBV5-1 NA TRBD1 CASRPAGGEGTEAFF TGCGCCAGCAGGCCGGCAGGGGGCGAAGGCACTGAAGCTTTCTTT
TRBJ1-2 TRBV5-1 NA NA CASSLDAGLDGYTF TGCGCCAGCAGCTTGGATGCAGGGTTGGATGGCTACACCTTC
TRBJ2-5 TRBV18 NA TRBD1 CASSPPAPGGDQETQYF TGTGCCAGCTCACCACCGGCCCCAGGGGGCGACCAAGAGACCCAGTACTTC
TRBJ2-7 TRBV4-1 NA TRBD1 CASSQEEPGGQSSYEQYF TGCGCCAGCAGCCAAGAAGAACCAGGGGGACAAAGCTCCTACGAGCAGTACTTC
TRBJ2-5 TRBV23-1 NA NA CASSTSRGEETQYF TGCGCCAGCAGCACGTCGAGGGGGGAAGAGACCCAGTACTTC
TRBJ2-5 TRBV21-1 once NA CASSKAGRRGLQETQYF TGTGCCAGCAGCAAAGCCGGGCGGCGGGGGTTACAAGAGACCCAGTACTTC
TRBJ1-1 TRBV2 NA NA CASSSIQGFAEAFF TGTGCCAGCAGTAGCATACAGGGCTTCGCTGAAGCTTTCTTT
TRBJ2-6 TRBV5-1 NA TRBD1 CASSPWTGKSSGANVLTF TGCGCCAGCAGCCCCTGGACAGGCAAGAGCTCTGGGGCCAACGTCCTGACTTTC
TRBJ1-2 TRBV27 NA TRBD1 CASSPLPTGASPYGYTF TGTGCCAGCAGTCCGTTGCCTACAGGGGCGTCCCCTTATGGCTACACCTTC
TRBJ2-6 TRBV9 NA NA CASSVGDTFSGANVLTF TGTGCCAGCAGCGTAGGGGACACCTTCTCTGGGGCCAACGTCCTGACTTTC
TRBJ1-4 TRBV29-1 NA NA CSVTILVGEKLFF TGCAGCGTAACGATCCTCGTGGGGGAAAAACTGTTTTTT